Detailed here is one T cell receptor (beta chain). Genomic DNA served as template for TCR beta VDJ and CDR3 profiling. TCRdb ran MiXCR on the reads and lists one entry per CDR3 protein. The sample yields about 160,000 distinct CDR3 sequences, 71% seen once. Unmatched junction bases numbered 8, after V lost 0 bases and J lost 0 bases. Germline CDR1 reads DFQATT; CDR2 reads SNEGSKA (reference sequence). The CDR3 is made up of 17 amino acids. The data derive from a study of CD8+CD57+ T cells in acquired aplastic anemia. In patients chosen for sequencing, flow cytometry had shown CD8+CD57+ cell expansion. Sequenced sample: sorted CD4+, CD8+, or CD8+CD57+ T cells (not recorded which) from PBMCs. The clonotype was recovered from a human donor with aplastic anemia. J is TRBJ2-1 and V is TRBV20-1; 7 nucleotides agree with TRBD2. CDR3 nucleotide sequence: TGCAGTGCTAGAGATCCGGGCGGGGGAGGCTCCTACAATGAGCAGTTCTTC. It codes for CSARDPGGGGSYNEQFF.